The clone carrying this T cell receptor beta chain was seen repeatedly, ten times or more. Its cognate antigen is unknown. These data come from a study of identical twins. Points from the study as a whole: Invariant populations such as MAIT and iNKT cells could partly muddle zero-insertion analyses.

TCRdb reanalysed the 5' RACE reads using MiXCR and keeps one entry per CDR3 protein. The repertoire has about 700,000 distinct CDR3 sequences, over 5% of them found once; the top ten carry around 1.7%. CDR1 MRHNA and CDR2 SNTAGT come from the germline V gene. The trim removed 4 bases at V and 5 bases at J, leaving 2 bases unmatched. This CDR3 spans 15 amino acids. Sequencing input: naive T cells sorted from blood. V gene TRBV6-4 combines with J gene TRBJ2-2; 12 bases are a match to TRBD2. This TCR derives from a man between 18 and 35 years old in good health. The CDR3 coding sequence is TGTGCCAGCAGTGGACTAGCGGGGGATACCGGGGAGCTGTTTTTT. Translating it yields CASSGLAGDTGELFF.